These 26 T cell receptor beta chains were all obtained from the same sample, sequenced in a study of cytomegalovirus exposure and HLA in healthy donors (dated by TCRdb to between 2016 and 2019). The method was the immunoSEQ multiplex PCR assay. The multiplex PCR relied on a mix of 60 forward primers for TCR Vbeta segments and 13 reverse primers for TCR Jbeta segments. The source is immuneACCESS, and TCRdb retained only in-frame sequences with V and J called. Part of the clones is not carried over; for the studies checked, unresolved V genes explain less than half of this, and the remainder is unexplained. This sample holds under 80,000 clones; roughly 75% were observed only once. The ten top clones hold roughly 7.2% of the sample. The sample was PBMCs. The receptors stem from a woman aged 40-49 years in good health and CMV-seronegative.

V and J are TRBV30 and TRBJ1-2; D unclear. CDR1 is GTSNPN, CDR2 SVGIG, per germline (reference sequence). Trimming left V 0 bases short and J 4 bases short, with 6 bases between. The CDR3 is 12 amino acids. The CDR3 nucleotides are TGTGCCTGGAGTGTACATATCTATGGCTACACCTTC. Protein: CAWSVHIYGYTF.

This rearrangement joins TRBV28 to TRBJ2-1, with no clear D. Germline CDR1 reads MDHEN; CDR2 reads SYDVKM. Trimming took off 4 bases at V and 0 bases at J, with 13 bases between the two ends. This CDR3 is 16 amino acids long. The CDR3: CASSSTPSVSYNEQFF. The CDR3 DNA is TGTGCCAGCAGTTCAACACCAAGCGTCTCCTACAATGAGCAGTTCTTC.

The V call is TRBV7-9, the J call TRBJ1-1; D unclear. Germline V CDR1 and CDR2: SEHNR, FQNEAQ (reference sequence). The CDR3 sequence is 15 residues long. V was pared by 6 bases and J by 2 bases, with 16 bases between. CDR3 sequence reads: CASRMSKLQNTEAFF. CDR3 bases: TGTGCCAGCAGGATGTCTAAACTCCAAAACACTGAAGCTTTCTTT.

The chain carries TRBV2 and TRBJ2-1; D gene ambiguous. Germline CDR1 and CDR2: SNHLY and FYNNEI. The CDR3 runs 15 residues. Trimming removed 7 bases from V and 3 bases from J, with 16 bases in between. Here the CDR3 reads CASTRTLFGYNEQFF. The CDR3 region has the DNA TGTGCCAGCACTCGAACCCTGTTCGGCTACAATGAGCAGTTCTTC.

CDR3: CASSATGNKQFF. Written as DNA, the CDR3 is TGTGCCAGCAGTGCGACAGGGAACAAGCAGTTCTTC. V usage is TRBV25-1 and J usage is TRBJ2-1, with 7 bases aligning to TRBD1. The CDR3 length is 12 residues. CDR1 is MGHDK, CDR2 SYGVNS, per germline. V lost 4 bases, J lost 11 bases, and 5 bases stayed unmatched.

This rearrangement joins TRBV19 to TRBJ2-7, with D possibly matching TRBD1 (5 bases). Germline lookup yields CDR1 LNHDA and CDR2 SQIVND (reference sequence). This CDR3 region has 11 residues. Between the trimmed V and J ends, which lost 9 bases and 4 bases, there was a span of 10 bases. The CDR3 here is CASQGRYEQYF. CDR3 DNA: TGTGCCAGCCAGGGAAGATACGAGCAGTACTTC.

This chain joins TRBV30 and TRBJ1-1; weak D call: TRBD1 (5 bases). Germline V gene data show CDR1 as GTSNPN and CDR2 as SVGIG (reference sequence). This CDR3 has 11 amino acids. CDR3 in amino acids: CAAGENTEAFF. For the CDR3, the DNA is TGTGCGGCGGGGGAAAACACTGAAGCTTTCTTT.

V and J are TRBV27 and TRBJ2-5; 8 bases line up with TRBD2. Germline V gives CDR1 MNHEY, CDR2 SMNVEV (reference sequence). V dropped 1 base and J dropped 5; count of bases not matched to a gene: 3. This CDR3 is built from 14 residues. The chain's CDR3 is CASSLFGGAETQYF. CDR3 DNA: TGTGCCAGCAGTTTATTCGGGGGGGCGGAGACCCAGTACTTC.

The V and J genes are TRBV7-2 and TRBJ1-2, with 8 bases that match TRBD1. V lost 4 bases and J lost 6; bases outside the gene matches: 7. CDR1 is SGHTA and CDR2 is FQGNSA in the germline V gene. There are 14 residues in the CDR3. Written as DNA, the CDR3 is TGTGCCAGCAGCTCCCAGACAGGGGTAGATGGCTACACCTTC. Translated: CASSSQTGVDGYTF.

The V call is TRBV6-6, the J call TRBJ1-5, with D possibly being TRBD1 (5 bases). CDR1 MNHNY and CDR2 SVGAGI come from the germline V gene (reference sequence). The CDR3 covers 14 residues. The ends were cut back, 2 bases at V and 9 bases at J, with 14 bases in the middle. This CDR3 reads CASSYGGGIGPQHF. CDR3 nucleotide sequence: TGTGCCAGCAGTTACGGGGGGGGTATCGGGCCCCAGCATTTT.

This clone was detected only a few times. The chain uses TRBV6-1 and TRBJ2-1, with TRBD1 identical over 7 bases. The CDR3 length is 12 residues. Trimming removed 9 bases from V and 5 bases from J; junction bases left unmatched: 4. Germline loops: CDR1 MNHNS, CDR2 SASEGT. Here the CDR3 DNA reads TGTGCCAGTTACAGGGGACACAATGAGCAGTTCTTC. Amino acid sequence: CASYRGHNEQFF.

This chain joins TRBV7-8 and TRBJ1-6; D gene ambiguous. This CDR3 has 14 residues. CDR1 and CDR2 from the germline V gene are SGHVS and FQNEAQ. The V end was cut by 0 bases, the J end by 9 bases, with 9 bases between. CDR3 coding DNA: TGTGCCAGCAGCTTAGCGCCGGTCGCTTCACCCCTCCACTTT. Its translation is CASSLAPVASPLHF. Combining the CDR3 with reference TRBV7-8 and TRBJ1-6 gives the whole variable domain GAGVSQSPRYKVAKRGQDVALRCDPISGHVSLFWYQQALGQGPEFLTYFQNEAQLDKSGLPSDRFFAERPEGSVSTLKIQRTQQEDSAVYLCASSLAPVASPLHFGNGTRLTVT.

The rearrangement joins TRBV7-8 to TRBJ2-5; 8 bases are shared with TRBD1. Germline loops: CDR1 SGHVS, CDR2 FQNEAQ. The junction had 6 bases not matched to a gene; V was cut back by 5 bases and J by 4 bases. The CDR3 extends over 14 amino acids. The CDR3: CASSQQTGAETQYF. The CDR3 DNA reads TGTGCCAGCAGCCAACAGACAGGGGCAGAGACCCAGTACTTC. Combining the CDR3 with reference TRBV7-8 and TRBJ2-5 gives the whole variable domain GAGVSQSPRYKVAKRGQDVALRCDPISGHVSLFWYQQALGQGPEFLTYFQNEAQLDKSGLPSDRFFAERPEGSVSTLKIQRTQQEDSAVYLCASSQQTGAETQYFGPGTRLLVL.

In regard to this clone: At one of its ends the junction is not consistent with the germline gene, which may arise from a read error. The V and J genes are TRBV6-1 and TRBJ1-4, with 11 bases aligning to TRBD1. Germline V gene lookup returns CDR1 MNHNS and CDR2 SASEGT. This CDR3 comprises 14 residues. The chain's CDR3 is CASSEGTGGRPRVF. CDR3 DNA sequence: TGTGCCAGCAGTGAGGGGACAGGGGGACGGCCTAGGGTTTTT.

The CDR3, as DNA: TGTGCCAGCAGCGTAGTACAGGGAGCGGGGGAGCTGTTTTTT. Translating gives CASSVVQGAGELFF. The chain combines TRBV9 with TRBJ2-2; D is possibly TRBD1 (6 bases). Germline V gene sequence: CDR1 SGDLS, CDR2 YYNGEE. There are 14 residues in the CDR3. The V gene lost 0 bases and the J gene lost 8 bases, with 11 bases spanning the gap.

CDR3 amino acids: CASSLSFGTGNEKLFF. Written as DNA, the CDR3 is TGTGCCAGCAGTCTCTCCTTCGGGACAGGGAATGAAAAACTGTTTTTT. The genes are TRBV27 and TRBJ1-4, with 9 bases identical to TRBD1. Trimming took 5 bases from V and 5 from J; bases not matched to a gene: 9. Germline V gene lookup returns CDR1 MNHEY and CDR2 SMNVEV (reference sequence). The length of the CDR3 is 16 residues.

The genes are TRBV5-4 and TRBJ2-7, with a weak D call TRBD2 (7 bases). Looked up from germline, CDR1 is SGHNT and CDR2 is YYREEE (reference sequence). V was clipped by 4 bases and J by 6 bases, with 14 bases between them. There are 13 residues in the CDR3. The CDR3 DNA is TGTGCCAGCAGCAACGTTGGGGGGGCCGAGCAGTACTTC. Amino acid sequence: CASSNVGGAEQYF.

The CDR3 DNA is TGTGCCAGCAGTTTTATTAGCGGGACCTACGAGCAGTACTTC. Its protein product is CASSFISGTYEQYF. The rearrangement links TRBV28 to TRBJ2-7; TRBD2 matches 8 bases. The trim removed 3 bases at V and 2 bases at J, leaving 3 bases unmatched. Looked up from germline, CDR1 is MDHEN and CDR2 is SYDVKM. The CDR3 is 14 residues long.

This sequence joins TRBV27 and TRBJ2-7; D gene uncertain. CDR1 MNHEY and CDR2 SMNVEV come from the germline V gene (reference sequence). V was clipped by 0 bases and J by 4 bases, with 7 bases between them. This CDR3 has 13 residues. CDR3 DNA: TGTGCCAGCAGTTTATCACTGAGGTACGAGCAGTACTTC. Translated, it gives CASSLSLRYEQYF.

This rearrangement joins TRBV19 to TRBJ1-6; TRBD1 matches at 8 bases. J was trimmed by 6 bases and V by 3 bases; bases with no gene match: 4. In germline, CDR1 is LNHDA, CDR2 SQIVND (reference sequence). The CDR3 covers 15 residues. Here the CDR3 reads CASSIGTGPNSPLHF. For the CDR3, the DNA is TGTGCCAGTAGTATCGGGACAGGCCCTAATTCACCCCTCCACTTT.

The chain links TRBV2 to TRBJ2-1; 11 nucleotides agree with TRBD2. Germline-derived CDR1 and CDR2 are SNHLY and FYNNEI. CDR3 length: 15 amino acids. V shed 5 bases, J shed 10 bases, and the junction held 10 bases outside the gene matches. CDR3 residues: CASSTSGSYLLEQFF. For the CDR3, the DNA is TGTGCCAGCAGTACTAGCGGGAGTTACCTCCTCGAGCAGTTCTTC.

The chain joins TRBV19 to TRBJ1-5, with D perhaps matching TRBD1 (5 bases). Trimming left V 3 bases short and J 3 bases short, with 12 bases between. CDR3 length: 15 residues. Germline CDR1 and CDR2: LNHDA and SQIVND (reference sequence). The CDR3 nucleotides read TGTGCCAGTAGTATTCTAAAAGGGGCCAATCAGCCCCAGCATTTT. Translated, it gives CASSILKGANQPQHF.

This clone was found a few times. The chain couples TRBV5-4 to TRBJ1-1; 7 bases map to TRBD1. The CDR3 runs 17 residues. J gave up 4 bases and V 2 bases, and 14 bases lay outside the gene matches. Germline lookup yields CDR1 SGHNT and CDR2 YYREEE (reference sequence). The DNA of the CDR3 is TGTGCCAGCAGCTTAACACCGGGGGACAGCTCCGGCACTGAAGCTTTCTTT. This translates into CASSLTPGDSSGTEAFF.

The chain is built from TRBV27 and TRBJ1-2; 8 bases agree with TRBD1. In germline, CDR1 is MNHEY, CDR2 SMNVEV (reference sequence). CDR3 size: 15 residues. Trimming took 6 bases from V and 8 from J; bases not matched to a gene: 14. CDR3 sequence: CASRPPRGPSRGYTF. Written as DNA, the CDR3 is TGTGCCAGCAGGCCGCCCAGGGGGCCGTCTAGGGGCTACACCTTC.

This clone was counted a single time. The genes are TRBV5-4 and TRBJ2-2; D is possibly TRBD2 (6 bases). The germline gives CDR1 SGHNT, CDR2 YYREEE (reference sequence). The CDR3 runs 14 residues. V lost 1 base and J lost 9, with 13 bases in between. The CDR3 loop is CASSLLGEVRELFF. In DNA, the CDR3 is TGTGCCAGCAGCTTGTTAGGGGAGGTCAGGGAGCTGTTTTTT.

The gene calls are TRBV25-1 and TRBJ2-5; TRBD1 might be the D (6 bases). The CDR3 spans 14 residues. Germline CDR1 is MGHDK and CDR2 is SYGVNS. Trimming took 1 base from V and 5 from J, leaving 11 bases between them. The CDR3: CASSELQGWETQYF. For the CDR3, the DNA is TGTGCCAGCAGTGAATTACAGGGTTGGGAGACCCAGTACTTC.